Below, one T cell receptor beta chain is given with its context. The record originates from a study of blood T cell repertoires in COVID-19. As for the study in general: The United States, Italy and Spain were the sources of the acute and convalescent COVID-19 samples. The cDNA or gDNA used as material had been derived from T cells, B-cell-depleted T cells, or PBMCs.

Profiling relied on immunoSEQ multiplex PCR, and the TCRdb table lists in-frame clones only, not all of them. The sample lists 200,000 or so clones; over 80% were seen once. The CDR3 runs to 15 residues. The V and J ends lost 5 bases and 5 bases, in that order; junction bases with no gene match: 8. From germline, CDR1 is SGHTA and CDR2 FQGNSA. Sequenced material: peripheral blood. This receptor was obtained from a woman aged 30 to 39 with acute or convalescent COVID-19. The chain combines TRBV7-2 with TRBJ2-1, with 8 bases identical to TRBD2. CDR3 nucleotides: TGTGCCAGCAGCCAGGCGGGGGGCCACAACAATGAGCAGTTCTTC. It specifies CASSQAGGHNNEQFF.